The sequence of this TCR beta chain was determined in a study of identifying expanded T cells in peripheral blood. To note about this clone: What it binds is not known.

Assay used: immunoSEQ multiplex PCR; TCRdb lists only in-frame clones, some missing. The sample has more than 95,000 clones, roughly 84% seen once. The CDR3 is made up of 14 amino acids. Germline CDR1 is SEHNR and CDR2 is FQNEAQ (reference sequence). The V end lost 3 bases, the J end lost 1 base, and 9 bases lay between the germline ends. Study-wide findings and caveats: Variance in clone template counts between approximately two-week samples significantly increased with total template count across all healthy donors.

The chain combines TRBV7-9 with TRBJ2-5, with D possibly matching TRBD2 (6 bases). The source is a person between 18 and 75 years old in good health. Sample: blood. The CDR3, as DNA: TGTGCCAGCAGCTTTGGTAGCGGCCAAGAGACCCAGTACTTC. The encoded protein is CASSFGSGQETQYF.